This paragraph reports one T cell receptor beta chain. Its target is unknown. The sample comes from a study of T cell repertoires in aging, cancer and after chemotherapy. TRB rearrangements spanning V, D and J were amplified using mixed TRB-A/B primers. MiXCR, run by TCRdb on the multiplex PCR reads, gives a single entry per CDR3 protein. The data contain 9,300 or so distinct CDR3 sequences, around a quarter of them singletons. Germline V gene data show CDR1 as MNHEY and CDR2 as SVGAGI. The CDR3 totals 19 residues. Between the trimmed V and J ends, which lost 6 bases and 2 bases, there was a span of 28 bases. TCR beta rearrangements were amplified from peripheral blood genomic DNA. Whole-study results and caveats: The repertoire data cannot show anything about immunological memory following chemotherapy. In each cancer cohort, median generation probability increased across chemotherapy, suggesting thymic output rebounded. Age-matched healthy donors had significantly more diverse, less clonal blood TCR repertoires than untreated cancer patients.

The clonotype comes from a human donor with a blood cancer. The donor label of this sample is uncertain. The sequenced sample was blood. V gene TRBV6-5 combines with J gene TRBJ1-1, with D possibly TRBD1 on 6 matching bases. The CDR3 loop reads CASRPAGIGRAGANTEAFF. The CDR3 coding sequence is TGTGCCAGCAGACCTGCAGGGATTGGCCGCGCAGGGGCAAACACTGAAGCTTTCTTT.